The clone carrying this T cell receptor (beta chain) was seen only a few times. Its matching antigen is unknown. Trimming shortened V by 3 bases and J by 6 bases, and 9 bases separated the two germline ends. The CDR3 is made up of 13 amino acids. The data are from a study of T cell responses to AZD1222 COVID-19 vaccine. Whole-study results and caveats: The sample set comprised mostly white British donors with more females, and clonal diversity was possibly underestimated. Recipients of two AZD1222 doses showed rising Spike-specific TCR breadth and depth. The reported proportion of spike-specific TCRs targeting unmutated variant regions was nearly half.

Generated by immunoSEQ multiplex PCR, the TCRdb table keeps only in-frame clones and is missing some. This table has 70,000 to 90,000 clones, around nine tenths appearing once. This clonotype was sampled from an adult in good health. The input for sequencing was peripheral blood, taken on day 0 of AZD1222 vaccination. V is TRBV12-3 or TRBV12-4 and J is TRBJ2-1; D is ambiguous. CDR3 amino acids: CASSFSKSNEQFF. The CDR3 coding sequence is TGTGCCAGCAGTTTTTCAAAATCCAATGAGCAGTTCTTC.